This T cell receptor (beta chain) derives from a study of T-cell memory formation after mild COVID-19. The overall study: Clusters of TCRs were largely donor specific. Points from the study as a whole: Of the contracting clones, CD4+ ones lay mainly in CM and EM, and CD8+ ones in EMRA. Memory sampled before infection contained some responding clones, suggesting cross-reactive memory joined. Second-wave clones that peaked on day 37 lacked confirmed SARS-CoV-2 specificity.

TCRdb re-called the 5' RACE reads with MiXCR, one entry per CDR3 protein. The sample carries under 450,000 distinct CDR3 sequences, around 15% recorded once. This clonotype was detected many times. Its antigen remains unknown. J was trimmed by 4 bases and V by 0 bases; bases with no gene match: 6. The CDR3 is 15 amino acids. Germline V gene data show CDR1 as SGHRS and CDR2 as YFSETQ. Specimen: PBMCs or a T cell subset sorted from them (not recorded which). The chain uses TRBV5-1 and TRBJ2-5, with 7 positions matching TRBD1. The receptor was isolated from a man aged 18 to 35 who had mild COVID-19 (a few samples of this study predate the infection). Cell type and time point are not known. CDR3 loop: CASSLVAGGRETQYF. As DNA, the CDR3 is TGCGCCAGCAGCTTGGTTGCAGGGGGAAGAGAGACCCAGTACTTC.